A single sample gave rise to the 27 T cell receptor beta chains below, sequenced in a study of blood T cell repertoires in COVID-19. Libraries were prepared by immunoSEQ multiplex PCR; TCRdb keeps only in-frame clonotypes and omits some of them. In the table there are 650,000 to 800,000 clones, 90% of which are singletons. Material: peripheral blood. These TCRs come from a woman under 30 with acute or convalescent COVID-19.

The rearrangement links TRBV7-9 to TRBJ1-1; 7 bases map to TRBD1. CDR3 size: 12 residues. The germline V gene has CDR1 SEHNR and CDR2 FQNEAQ (reference sequence). The V gene end was trimmed by 5 bases and the J gene end by 7 bases; junction bases not matched to a gene: 4. The CDR3 loop reads CASSTGQVEAFF. CDR3 bases: TGTGCCAGCAGCACAGGACAGGTTGAAGCTTTCTTT.

The chain combines TRBV5-4 with TRBJ2-1; TRBD1 matches 9 bases. From germline, CDR1 is SGHNT and CDR2 YYREEE (reference sequence). The CDR3 runs to 15 residues. Unmatched junction bases numbered 6, after V lost 4 bases and J lost 4 bases. The chain's CDR3 is CASSRGTGMYNEQFF. The CDR3 DNA sequence: TGTGCCAGCAGCAGGGGGACAGGGATGTACAATGAGCAGTTCTTC.

V gene TRBV5-5 combines with J gene TRBJ1-5; D perhaps matches TRBD1 (5 bases). Germline V lookup: CDR1 SGHKS, CDR2 YYEKEE (reference sequence). The CDR3 has 14 amino acids. Trimming took 4 bases from V and 5 from J, leaving 13 bases between them. Written as DNA, the CDR3 is TGTGCCAGCAGCAGGGACTGGGGCGATCAGCCCCAGCATTTT. This gives the protein CASSRDWGDQPQHF.

V usage is TRBV24-1 and J usage is TRBJ2-1, with 7 bases matching TRBD2. After removal of 10 bases from V and 4 bases from J, the junction contained 9 bases not matched to a gene. The CDR3 is 14 residues long. The germline V gene encodes CDR1 KGHDR and CDR2 SFDVKD. The CDR3 sequence is CATAQRGEYNEQFF. CDR3 bases: TGTGCCACGGCTCAGCGGGGAGAGTACAATGAGCAGTTCTTC.

This clone appeared a single time. The chain joins TRBV19 to TRBJ2-3; 8 bases align to TRBD1. Trimming removed 5 bases from V and 3 bases from J; junction bases left unmatched: 7. The CDR3 totals 15 residues. Per germline, CDR1 LNHDA and CDR2 SQIVND (reference sequence). The chain's CDR3 is CASSSSGDRTDTQYF. The DNA of the CDR3 is TGTGCCAGTAGTTCTTCTGGGGACAGGACAGATACGCAGTATTTT.

The chain carries TRBV11-2 and TRBJ2-6; possibly TRBD1 for D (6 bases). CDR1 and CDR2 from the germline V gene are SGHAT and FQNNGV. Trimming removed 5 bases from V and 0 bases from J, with 14 bases in between. This CDR3 has 17 amino acids. As DNA, the CDR3 is TGTGCCAGCAGCGTTGGGGACATGAGCTCTGGGGCCAACGTCCTGACTTTC. Translating gives CASSVGDMSSGANVLTF. Complete variable domain (other parts from reference TRBV11-2 and TRBJ2-6): EAGVAQSPRYKIIEKRQSVAFWCNPISGHATLYWYQQILGQGPKLLIQFQNNGVVDDSQLPKDRFSAERLKGVDSTLKIQPAKLEDSAVYLCASSVGDMSSGANVLTFGAGSRLTVL.

The chain uses TRBV9 and TRBJ1-4; D is uncertain. Germline V gives CDR1 SGDLS, CDR2 YYNGEE. The CDR3 consists of 13 residues. The V gene lost 4 bases and the J gene lost 11 bases, with 15 bases spanning the gap. DNA of the CDR3: TGTGCCAGCAGCATGTACCCCGCGGAGAAACTGTTTTTT. Its protein product is CASSMYPAEKLFF.

V and J are TRBV24-1 and TRBJ1-6; no definite D call. Trimming took off 4 bases at V and 9 bases at J, with 6 bases between the two ends. The germline CDR1 and CDR2 sequences are KGHDR and SFDVKD. This CDR3 has 12 amino acids. CDR3 nucleotides: TGTGCCACCAGTGAGGGGAGTTCACCCCTCCACTTT. It codes for CATSEGSSPLHF.

The V and J genes are TRBV11-2 and TRBJ2-1; possible D gene TRBD2, 6 bases. Germline V gene lookup returns CDR1 SGHAT and CDR2 FQNNGV. This CDR3 region has 16 residues. Trimming removed 5 bases from V and 7 bases from J, with 21 bases in between. The CDR3 DNA sequence: TGTGCCAGCAGCCCCCTGGCGGGGAGGAATCGGAATGAGCAGTTCTTC. Its protein product is CASSPLAGRNRNEQFF.

The rearrangement joins TRBV5-6 to TRBJ2-1; weak D call: TRBD2 (6 bases). The germline gives CDR1 SGHDT, CDR2 YYEEEE. Trimming cost V 0 bases and J 9 bases, with 7 bases left between them. This CDR3 has 12 amino acids. CDR3 coding DNA: TGTGCCAGCAGCTTGGGACTAGTTGAGCAGTTCTTC. The encoded protein is CASSLGLVEQFF. Supplemented by reference TRBV5-6 and TRBJ2-1, the full variable domain reads DAGVTQSPTHLIKTRGQQVTLRCSPKSGHDTVSWYQQALGQGPQFIFQYYEEEERQRGNFPDRFSGHQFPNYSSELNVNALLLGDSALYLCASSLGLVEQFFGPGTRLTVL.

The chain combines TRBV18 with TRBJ1-1, with D tentatively TRBD1 (6 bases). The CDR3 length is 14 residues. The ends were cut back, 2 bases at V and 11 bases at J, with 18 bases in the middle. In germline, CDR1 is KGHSH, CDR2 LQKENI. The CDR3 nucleotides read TGTGCCAGCTCACCAGGACAGACCGACCGCCTCGCTTTCTTT. This translates into CASSPGQTDRLAFF.

The CDR3 loop reads CASSLGDRNYGYTF. CDR3 coding DNA: TGTGCCAGCAGCTTAGGGGACAGAAACTATGGCTACACCTTC. The chain employs TRBV7-9 and TRBJ1-2, with TRBD1 matching 7 bases. CDR3 length: 14 residues. J lost 2 bases, V lost 1 base, and 1 base had no gene match. Germline CDR1 reads SEHNR; CDR2 reads FQNEAQ (reference sequence). The whole variable domain, remainder taken from reference TRBV7-9 and TRBJ1-2, is DTGVSQNPRHKITKRGQNVTFRCDPISEHNRLYWYRQTLGQGPEFLTYFQNEAQLEKSRLLSDRFSAERPKGSFSTLEIQRTEQGDSAMYLCASSLGDRNYGYTFGSGTRLTVV.

The CDR3 reads CASSGQDRETNEKLFF. The CDR3 nucleotides are TGTGCCAGCAGCGGGCAGGACAGGGAAACTAATGAAAAACTGTTTTTT. This chain connects TRBV5-6 to TRBJ1-4; 8 bases match TRBD1. Germline lookup yields CDR1 SGHDT and CDR2 YYEEEE. J gave up 1 base and V 4 bases, and 6 bases lay outside the gene matches. The CDR3 spans 16 residues.

The chain is built from TRBV27 and TRBJ2-1, with a tentative D call TRBD2 (7 bases). CDR3 size: 16 residues. Trimming shortened V by 5 bases and J by 1 base, and 15 bases separated the two germline ends. Germline CDR1 reads MNHEY; CDR2 reads SMNVEV (reference sequence). The CDR3: CASSRTGGLSYNEQFF. Here the CDR3 DNA reads TGTGCCAGCAGTAGGACGGGGGGCCTATCCTACAATGAGCAGTTCTTC.

This clone has just a few counts. Other nucleotide sequences in the sample specify the same CDR3. V is TRBV5-1 and J is TRBJ1-3, with 7 bases lining up with TRBD1. The CDR3 covers 14 residues. Germline V lookup: CDR1 SGHRS, CDR2 YFSETQ. Trimming took 4 bases from V and 0 from J; bases not matched to a gene: 1. CDR3 sequence reads: CASSPGGSGNTIYF. DNA for the CDR3: TGCGCCAGCAGCCCAGGGGGCTCTGGAAACACCATATATTTT.

V usage is TRBV6-5 and J usage is TRBJ1-1; 7 bases are shared with TRBD1. CDR3 length: 13 residues. Germline V CDR1 and CDR2: MNHEY, SVGAGI. With 0 bases clipped from V and 6 bases from J, the junction kept 1 base outside the gene matches. The CDR3 spells CASSYSTGPEAFF. The CDR3 DNA follows: TGTGCCAGCAGTTACTCGACAGGGCCTGAAGCTTTCTTT.

The chain employs TRBV27 and TRBJ1-1; 7 nucleotides line up with TRBD1. This CDR3 contains 14 residues. Germline lookup yields CDR1 MNHEY and CDR2 SMNVEV (reference sequence). J was trimmed by 5 bases and V by 5 bases; bases with no gene match: 8. CDR3 DNA sequence: TGTGCCAGCAGTCAGACAGGGTCGGGAACTGAAGCTTTCTTT. Residues: CASSQTGSGTEAFF.

The rearrangement joins TRBV30 to TRBJ1-1, with unresolved D. Germline V CDR1 and CDR2: GTSNPN, SVGIG (reference sequence). This CDR3 contains 16 residues. V lost 0 bases and J 1 base, leaving 15 bases between the germline ends. The CDR3 reads CAWSVSPSRWNTEAFF. CDR3 sequence (DNA): TGTGCCTGGAGTGTATCACCGTCGAGGTGGAACACTGAAGCTTTCTTT.

The gene calls are TRBV6-5 and TRBJ1-1, with D perhaps TRBD1 (5 bases). This CDR3 has 13 amino acids. V was clipped by 7 bases and J by 11 bases, with 20 bases between them. Germline V gives CDR1 MNHEY, CDR2 SVGAGI. Here the CDR3 DNA reads TGTGCCAGCACTCCCACTGGGGCCTACAGGGCTTTCTTT. It is translated as CASTPTGAYRAFF.

This clone was counted once. CDR3: CASTSGILGSPLHF. The CDR3 region has the DNA TGCGCCAGCACCTCCGGGATTCTGGGGTCACCCCTCCACTTT. V usage is TRBV5-1 and J usage is TRBJ1-6; D not certain. There are 14 residues in the CDR3. The germline V and J ends were trimmed by 6 bases and 10 bases, with 17 bases remaining between them. Germline V gene lookup returns CDR1 SGHRS and CDR2 YFSETQ.

In DNA form, the CDR3 reads TGTGCCAGCAGTTTAGAGTATAGCAATCAGCCCCAGCATTTT. It is translated as CASSLEYSNQPQHF. The chain carries TRBV27 and TRBJ1-5, with unresolved D. Germline-derived CDR1 and CDR2 are MNHEY and SMNVEV (reference sequence). The CDR3 is 14 residues long. V was trimmed by 2 bases and J by 0 bases, leaving 5 bases between them.

The V gene is TRBV4-3, the J gene TRBJ1-2, with 10 nucleotides matching TRBD1. Germline V gene lookup returns CDR1 LGHNA and CDR2 YSLEER. V lost 4 bases to trimming and J lost 6 bases; unmatched junction nucleotides: 11. The length of the CDR3 is 16 residues. The CDR3 is CASSPRQGAYYNGYTF. CDR3 nucleotide sequence: TGCGCCAGCAGCCCCCGACAGGGGGCTTATTATAATGGCTACACCTTC.

This rearrangement joins TRBV11-2 to TRBJ1-2; TRBD1 matches 7 bases. The CDR3 has 17 residues. With 7 bases clipped from V and 5 bases from J, the junction kept 19 bases outside the gene matches. Germline lookup yields CDR1 SGHAT and CDR2 FQNNGV. CDR3: CASTHISDRTGRYGYTF. The CDR3 bases are TGTGCCAGCACCCACATCTCCGACAGGACAGGCCGTTATGGCTACACCTTC. The variable domain in full, completed from reference TRBV11-2 and TRBJ1-2, reads EAGVAQSPRYKIIEKRQSVAFWCNPISGHATLYWYQQILGQGPKLLIQFQNNGVVDDSQLPKDRFSAERLKGVDSTLKIQPAKLEDSAVYLCASTHISDRTGRYGYTFGSGTRLTVV.

V is TRBV2 and J is TRBJ1-6; no definite D call. Germline loops: CDR1 SNHLY, CDR2 FYNNEI. This CDR3 is built from 15 residues. The ends were cut back, 6 bases at V and 9 bases at J, with 18 bases in the middle. The CDR3 sequence is CASRIEAMVGSPLHF. DNA for the CDR3: TGTGCCAGCAGAATCGAGGCCATGGTCGGTTCACCCCTCCACTTT.

The chain carries TRBV7-9 and TRBJ2-2, with TRBD1 as a possible D gene (5 bases). The V gene's germline CDR1 is SEHNR and CDR2 FQNEAQ (reference sequence). Between the trimmed V and J ends, which lost 1 base and 2 bases, there was a span of 8 bases. This CDR3 contains 15 residues. The CDR3 DNA is TGTGCCAGCAGCTTAGGGACAACTAACACCGGGGAGCTGTTTTTT. It codes for CASSLGTTNTGELFF.

The V call is TRBV2, the J call TRBJ1-1; TRBD1 aligns across 10 bases. J gave up 5 bases and V 5 bases, and 5 bases lay outside the gene matches. The V gene's germline CDR1 is SNHLY and CDR2 FYNNEI. CDR3 length: 14 residues. In DNA, the CDR3 is TGTGCCAGCAGTCCGGACAGGGGGAAAACTGAAGCTTTCTTT. Amino acids: CASSPDRGKTEAFF. Filled out from reference TRBV2 and TRBJ1-1, the complete variable domain reads EPEVTQTPSHQVTQMGQEVILRCVPISNHLYFYWYRQILGQKVEFLVSFYNNEISEKSEIFDDQFSVERPDGSNFTLKIRSTKLEDSAMYFCASSPDRGKTEAFFGQGTRLTVV.

Here the CDR3 reads CASRERQGYQNYGYTF. The CDR3 DNA follows: TGTGCCAGCAGGGAACGACAGGGGTACCAAAACTATGGCTACACCTTC. The chain couples TRBV6-1 to TRBJ1-2; TRBD1 agrees at 8 bases. CDR3 length: 16 residues. Germline-derived CDR1 and CDR2 are MNHNS and SASEGT. V gave up 6 bases and J gave up 2 bases; unmatched junction bases: 11.